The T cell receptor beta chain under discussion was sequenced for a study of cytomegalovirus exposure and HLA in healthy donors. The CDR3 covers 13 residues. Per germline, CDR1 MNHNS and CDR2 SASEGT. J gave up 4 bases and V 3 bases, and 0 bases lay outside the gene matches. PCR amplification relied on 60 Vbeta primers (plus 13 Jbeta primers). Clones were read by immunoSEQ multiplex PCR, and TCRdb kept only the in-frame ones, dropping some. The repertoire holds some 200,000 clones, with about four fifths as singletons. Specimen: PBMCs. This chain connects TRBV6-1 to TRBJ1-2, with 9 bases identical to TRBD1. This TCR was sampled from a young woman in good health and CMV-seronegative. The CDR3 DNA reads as TGTGCCAGCAGTGAGACAGGGGGCTATGGCTACACCTTC. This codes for CASSETGGYGYTF.